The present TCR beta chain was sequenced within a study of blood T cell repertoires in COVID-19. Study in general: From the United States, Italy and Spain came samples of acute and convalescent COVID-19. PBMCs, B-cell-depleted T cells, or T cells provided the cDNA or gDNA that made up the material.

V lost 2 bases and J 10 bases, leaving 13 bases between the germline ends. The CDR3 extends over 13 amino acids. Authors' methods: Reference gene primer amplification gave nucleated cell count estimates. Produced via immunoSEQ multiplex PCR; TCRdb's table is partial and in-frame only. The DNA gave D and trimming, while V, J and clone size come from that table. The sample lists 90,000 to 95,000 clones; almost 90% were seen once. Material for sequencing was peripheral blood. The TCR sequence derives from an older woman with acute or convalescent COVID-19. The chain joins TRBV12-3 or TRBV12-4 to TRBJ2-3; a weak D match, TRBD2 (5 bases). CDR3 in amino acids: CASSLSLKGAQYF. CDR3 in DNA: TGTGCCAGCAGTTTATCGTTAAAGGGAGCGCAGTATTTT.